This T cell receptor beta chain derives from a study of cytomegalovirus exposure and HLA in healthy donors. Of note for this clone: Antigen specificity is unknown.

Whole-study results and caveats: According to an earlier analysis, most TCR beta V segments yielded productive rearrangements about 90% or about 30% of the time.

13 Jbeta primers and 60 Vbeta primers were used for the PCR. The assay was immunoSEQ multiplex PCR, and TCRdb's table has in-frame clones only and misses some. The sample includes over 120,000 clones, roughly 80% seen only once; the top ten take roughly 2.8%. Sequencing was done on a sample of PBMCs. The source is a woman between 25 and 40 years old in good health and CMV-seronegative.

CDR3 nucleotides: TGTGCCAGTAGTTCTGGACAGGGCTATGTCGACGAGCAGTACTTC. Translated: CASSSGQGYVDEQYF. The J gene is TRBJ2-7, the V gene TRBV19; TRBD1 agrees at 8 bases. CDR3 size: 15 residues. J gave up 5 bases and V 5 bases, and 11 bases lay outside the gene matches. Looked up from germline, CDR1 is LNHDA and CDR2 is SQIVND (reference sequence).